This T cell receptor beta chain was profiled in a study of blood T cell repertoires in COVID-19. Study summary: The United States, Italy and Spain supplied acute and convalescent COVID-19 samples. Sources were T cells, B-cell-depleted T cells, or PBMCs; the material itself was cDNA or gDNA.

This clone was observed once. Study processing details: For nucleated cells, counts were estimated from reference gene primer amplification. Profiled with immunoSEQ multiplex PCR; TCRdb holds only in-frame clones, not every one. The V and J calls and clone size were taken over from that table, and D and trimming were inferred from the DNA. The sample holds around 130,000 clones, roughly 90% seen once. This CDR3 is 15 amino acids long. V was trimmed by 0 bases and J by 4 bases, leaving 10 bases between them. The germline V gene encodes CDR1 MNHEY and CDR2 SVGAGI. The sample was peripheral blood. The V and J genes are TRBV6-5 and TRBJ1-3; D perhaps matches TRBD1 (5 bases). This TCR was sampled from a man in his sixties or seventies with active COVID-19. The CDR3 here is CASSYSTETGNTIYF. CDR3 sequence (DNA): TGTGCCAGCAGTTACTCGACAGAGACCGGAAACACCATATATTTT.